The clone carrying this TCR beta chain was detected a few times. Its antigen is not known. Trimming took 4 bases from V and 5 from J, leaving 11 bases between them. Germline V gene lookup returns CDR1 ENHRY and CDR2 SYGVKD. The CDR3 is 13 amino acids. This record comes from a study of T cell repertoires in cytomegalovirus infection. Across the study: From public TCR beta signatures came an indication of both CMV infection and matching HLA type.

Study-level results: Clonotypes of TCR beta that were HLA-C-restricted and CMV-specific dominated the ex vivo response. The study identified carriers of CMV plus the relevant HLA from cumulative public TCR beta family frequency.

In TCRdb, the reads were re-called with MiXCR into one record per CDR3 protein. Of around 740,000 distinct CDR3 sequences detected, approximately 40% appear once; the ten largest clones hold around 3%. V is TRBV10-3 and J is TRBJ2-5; D might be TRBD1 (6 bases). Sequencing was carried out using PBMCs. This TCR derives from a human donor in good health (CMV status not recorded). Some clones in this sample may be carry-over from other donors' samples. CDR3: CAISVLGGETQYF. CDR3 sequence (DNA): TGTGCCATCAGTGTTCTAGGGGGTGAGACCCAGTACTTC.